This T cell receptor (beta chain) was profiled in a study of beta chain features in type 1 diabetes. Study-level background: All samples yielded around 98 million examined sorted cells. General study results and limits: The naive, central memory and Treg TCRB repertoires of patients appeared to be more similar to one another than those of healthy donors. In every one of the four CD4+ subsets, TCRB CDR3s were moderately but significantly shorter in Type 1 diabetes patients.

The authors reverse transcribed all of the isolated RNA, so sequencing captured expressed TCRB transcripts. Method: immunoSEQ multiplex PCR; TCRdb's copy keeps in-frame clones and lacks some. There are under 130,000 clones in the sample; roughly 28% occur only once, and 0.5% to 0.6% lies in the top ten. The sample holds a few counts of this clone. As yet, its antigen is unknown. The material sequenced was central memory CD4+ T cells from blood. The TCR was taken from a woman aged 18-29 years with type 1 diabetes.

Here the CDR3 reads CASSLRGGRNTEAFF. CDR3 sequence (DNA): TGTGCCAGCAGTCTCCGGGGAGGGCGGAACACTGAAGCTTTCTTT. The V gene is TRBV28, the J gene TRBJ1-1; D is unclear. Germline CDR1 reads MDHEN; CDR2 reads SYDVKM. The V gene lost 5 bases and the J gene lost 1 base, with 14 bases spanning the gap. There are 15 residues in the CDR3.